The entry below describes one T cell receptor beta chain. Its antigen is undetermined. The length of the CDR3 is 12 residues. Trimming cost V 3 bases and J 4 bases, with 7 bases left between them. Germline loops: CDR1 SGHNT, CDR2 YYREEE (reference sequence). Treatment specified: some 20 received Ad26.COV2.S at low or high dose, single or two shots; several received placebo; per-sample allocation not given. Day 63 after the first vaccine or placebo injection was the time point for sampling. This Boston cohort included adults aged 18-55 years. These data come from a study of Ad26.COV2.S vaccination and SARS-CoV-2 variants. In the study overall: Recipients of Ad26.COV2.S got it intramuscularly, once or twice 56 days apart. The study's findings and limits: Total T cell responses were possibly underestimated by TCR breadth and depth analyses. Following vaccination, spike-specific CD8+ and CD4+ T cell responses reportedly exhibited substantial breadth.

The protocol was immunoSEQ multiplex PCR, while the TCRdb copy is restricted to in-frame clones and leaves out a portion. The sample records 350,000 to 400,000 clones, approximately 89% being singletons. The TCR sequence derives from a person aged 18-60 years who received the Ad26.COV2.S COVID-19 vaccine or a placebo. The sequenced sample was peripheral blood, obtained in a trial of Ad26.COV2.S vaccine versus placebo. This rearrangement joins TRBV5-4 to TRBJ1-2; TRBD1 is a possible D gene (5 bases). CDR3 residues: CASSYRGYGYTF. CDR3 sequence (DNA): TGTGCCAGCAGCTATAGGGGCTATGGCTACACCTTC.